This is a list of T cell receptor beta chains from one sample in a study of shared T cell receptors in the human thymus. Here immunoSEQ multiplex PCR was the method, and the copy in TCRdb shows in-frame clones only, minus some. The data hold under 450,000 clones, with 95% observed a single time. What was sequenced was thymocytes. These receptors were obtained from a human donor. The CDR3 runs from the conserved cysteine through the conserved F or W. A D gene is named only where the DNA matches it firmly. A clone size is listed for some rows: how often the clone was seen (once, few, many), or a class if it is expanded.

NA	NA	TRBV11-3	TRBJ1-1	CASSNERGRGNTEAFF	TGTGCCAGCAGCAACGAAAGGGGACGGGGGAACACTGAAGCTTTCTTT
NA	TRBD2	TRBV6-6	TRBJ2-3	CASSYGGRPTDTQYF	TGTGCCAGCAGTTACGGCGGGAGGCCCACAGATACGCAGTATTTT
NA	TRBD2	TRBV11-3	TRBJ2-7	CASSRGLAVPLWEQYF	TGTGCCAGCAGCCGGGGACTAGCGGTACCGCTATGGGAGCAGTACTTC
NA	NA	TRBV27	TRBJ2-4	CASSFNGFYRGLAKNIQYF	TGTGCCAGCAGTTTCAACGGATTTTATCGGGGATTAGCCAAAAACATTCAGTACTTC
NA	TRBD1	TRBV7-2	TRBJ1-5	CASSTYEGQTQSLNQPQHF	TGTGCCAGCAGCACCTATGAGGGACAGACCCAATCCCTCAATCAGCCCCAGCATTTT
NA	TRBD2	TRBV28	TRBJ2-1	CASIKAGGTRVDEQFF	TGTGCCAGCATTAAGGCGGGGGGGACCCGGGTGGATGAGCAGTTCTTC
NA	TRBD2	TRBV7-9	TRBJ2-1	CASTTSGTSGSGEQFF	TGTGCCAGCACCACCTCGGGGACTAGCGGGAGCGGTGAGCAGTTCTTC
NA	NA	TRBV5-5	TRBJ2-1	CASSLVYNEQFF	TGTGCCAGCAGCTTGGTCTACAATGAGCAGTTCTTC
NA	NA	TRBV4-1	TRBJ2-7	CASSQDTRPHEQYF	TGCGCCAGCAGCCAAGATACCCGGCCCCACGAGCAGTACTTC
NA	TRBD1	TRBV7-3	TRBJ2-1	CASSPQGQGENEQFF	TGTGCCAGCAGCCCCCAGGGACAGGGGGAGAATGAGCAGTTCTTC
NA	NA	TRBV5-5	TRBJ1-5	CASSLTENQPQHF	TGTGCCAGCAGCCTGACAGAGAATCAGCCCCAGCATTTT
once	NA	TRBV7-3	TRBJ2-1	CASSRNRDNNEQFF	TGTGCCAGCAGTCGGAACCGGGACAACAATGAGCAGTTCTTC
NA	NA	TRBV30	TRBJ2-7	CAWNQGLSYEQYF	TGTGCCTGGAATCAGGGTCTCTCCTACGAGCAGTACTTC
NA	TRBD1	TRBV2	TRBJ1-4	CASSPGQEGTNEKLFF	TGTGCCAGCAGCCCGGGACAGGAAGGGACTAATGAAAAACTGTTTTTT
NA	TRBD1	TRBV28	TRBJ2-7	CASSFPGTGASYEQYF	TGTGCCAGCAGTTTTCCGGGGACAGGGGCCTCCTACGAGCAGTACTTC
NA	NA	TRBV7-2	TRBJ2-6	CASLLGASGANVLTF	TGTGCCAGCTTACTGGGAGCCTCTGGGGCCAACGTCCTGACTTTC
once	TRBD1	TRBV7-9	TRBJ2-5	CASSGQGEYQETQYF	TGTGCCAGCAGCGGACAGGGAGAGTACCAAGAGACCCAGTACTTC
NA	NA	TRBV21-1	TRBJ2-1	CASSKVRETAYNEQFF	TGTGCCAGCAGCAAAGTTAGGGAAACAGCCTACAATGAGCAGTTCTTC
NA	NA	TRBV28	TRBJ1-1	CASSRREPTEAFF	TGTGCCAGCAGCAGACGTGAGCCCACTGAAGCTTTCTTT
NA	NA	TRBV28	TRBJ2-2	CASGYLGELFF	TGTGCCAGCGGGTACCTCGGGGAGCTGTTTTTT
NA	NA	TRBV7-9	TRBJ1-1	CASSLVGGMDTEAFF	TGTGCCAGCAGCTTAGTTGGGGGTATGGACACTGAAGCTTTCTTT
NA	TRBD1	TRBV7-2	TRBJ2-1	CASSPRQGASYNEQFF	TGTGCCAGCAGCCCTCGCCAGGGGGCATCCTACAATGAGCAGTTCTTC
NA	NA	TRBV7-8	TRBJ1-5	CASSLCGFTGNQPQHF	TGTGCCAGCAGCTTATGTGGCTTCACCGGCAATCAGCCCCAGCATTTT
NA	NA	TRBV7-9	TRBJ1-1	CASSLAAVWNTEAFF	TGTGCCAGCAGCTTAGCCGCGGTATGGAACACTGAAGCTTTCTTT
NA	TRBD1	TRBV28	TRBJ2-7	CASSGWDRGTYEQYF	TGTGCCAGCAGTGGATGGGACAGGGGGACCTACGAGCAGTACTTC
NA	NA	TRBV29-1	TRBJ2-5	CSVGGAQPETQYF	TGCAGCGTTGGGGGGGCCCAGCCGGAGACCCAGTACTTC
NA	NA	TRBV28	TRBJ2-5	CASSFSGGGKETQYF	TGTGCCAGCAGTTTCTCCGGGGGCGGGAAAGAGACCCAGTACTTC
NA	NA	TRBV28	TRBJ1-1	CASSFVLAMGTEAFF	TGTGCCAGCAGTTTTGTGTTGGCCATGGGGACTGAAGCTTTCTTT
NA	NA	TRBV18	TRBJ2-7	CASSPGRIALGEQYF	TGTGCCAGCTCGCCCGGGAGAATAGCTCTGGGGGAGCAGTACTTC
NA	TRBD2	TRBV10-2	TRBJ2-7	CASSPSGSYEQYF	TGCGCCAGCAGTCCTAGCGGGAGCTACGAGCAGTACTTC
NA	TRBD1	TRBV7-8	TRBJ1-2	CASSLSGTRGRPYGYTF	TGTGCCAGCAGCTTATCTGGGACGAGGGGGCGCCCCTATGGCTACACCTTC
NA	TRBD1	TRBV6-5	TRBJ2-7	CASSTGTGSEEQYF	TGTGCCAGCAGTACCGGGACAGGGAGTGAAGAGCAGTACTTC
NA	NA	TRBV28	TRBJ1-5	CASSPDGWSNQPQHF	TGTGCCAGCAGTCCCGACGGGTGGTCCAATCAGCCCCAGCATTTT
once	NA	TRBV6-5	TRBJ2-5	CASSSGAETQYF	TGTGCCAGCAGTTCAGGGGCGGAGACCCAGTACTTC
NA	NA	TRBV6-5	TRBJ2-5	CASSYDGETQYF	TGTGCCAGCAGTTACGACGGGGAGACCCAGTACTTC
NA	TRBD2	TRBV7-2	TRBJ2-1	CASSPPPLVAGGPEQFF	TGTGCCAGCAGTCCCCCCCCACTGGTAGCGGGAGGTCCAGAGCAGTTCTTC
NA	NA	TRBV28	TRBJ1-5	CASSFPGSNQPQHF	TGTGCCAGCAGTTTCCCGGGGTCGAATCAGCCCCAGCATTTT